The 14 T cell receptor beta chains in this list originate from one sample, sequenced in a study of blood T cell repertoires in COVID-19. Method: immunoSEQ multiplex PCR; TCRdb's copy keeps in-frame clones and lacks some. The table shows a few hundred thousand clones, with around four fifths occurring only once. The sample taken for sequencing was peripheral blood. The receptors were sampled from a woman between 45 and 60 years old with active or convalescent COVID-19.

V usage is TRBV7-9 and J usage is TRBJ2-1; no definite D call. The CDR3 loop spans 16 amino acids. Between the trimmed V and J ends, which lost 6 bases and 5 bases, there was a span of 20 bases. Germline lookup yields CDR1 SEHNR and CDR2 FQNEAQ (reference sequence). The CDR3 loop reads CASSFRSYRIDNEQFF. CDR3 sequence (DNA): TGTGCCAGCAGTTTTCGTTCCTATCGTATTGACAATGAGCAGTTCTTC.

The chain joins TRBV7-8 to TRBJ1-6; D possibly corresponds to TRBD1 (6 bases). Germline V gene data show CDR1 as SGHVS and CDR2 as FQNEAQ. The CDR3 is 12 amino acids. V was cut by 1 base and J by 14 bases, with 9 bases left in between. This chain's CDR3 is CASSLDRVTLHF. CDR3 bases: TGTGCCAGCAGCTTAGACAGGGTAACCCTCCACTTT.

The rearrangement joins TRBV2 to TRBJ1-6; no clear D. The CDR3 length is 14 residues. CDR1 and CDR2 (germline): SNHLY, FYNNEI. Trimming pared 1 base from V and 10 bases from J, leaving 11 bases between. The CDR3 region has the DNA TGTGCCAGCAGTGAAGGGATGCGGAAATCACCCCTCCACTTT. Amino acids: CASSEGMRKSPLHF.

The J gene is TRBJ1-2, the V gene TRBV14; 7 bases align to TRBD1. The V gene's germline CDR1 is SGHDN and CDR2 FVKESK. The V and J ends lost 2 bases and 4 bases, in that order; junction bases with no gene match: 10. The CDR3 loop spans 16 amino acids. CDR3 residues: CASSQKRGQLGYGYTF. The CDR3 DNA is TGTGCCAGCAGCCAAAAGAGGGGACAGTTGGGCTATGGCTACACCTTC.

The chain employs TRBV9 and TRBJ2-7, with TRBD1 identical over 12 bases. V gave up 2 bases and J gave up 6 bases; unmatched junction bases: 9. CDR3 size: 16 residues. CDR1 is SGDLS, CDR2 YYNGEE, per germline. CDR3 nucleotides: TGTGCCAGCAGCGTGGACCCGGGACAGGGGGCTCGCGAGCAGTACTTC. Translation gives CASSVDPGQGAREQYF.

The chain uses TRBV9 and TRBJ2-7, with TRBD2 as a possible D gene (5 bases). Germline assignment: CDR1 SGDLS and CDR2 YYNGEE. The length of the CDR3 is 13 residues. V was shortened by 2 bases and J by 3 bases, with 9 bases between the two germline ends. CDR3 nucleotide sequence: TGTGCCAGCAGCGTCGGGGTCCACTACGAGCAGTACTTC. Its translation: CASSVGVHYEQYF. Looking up the rest from reference TRBV9 and TRBJ2-7 gives the full variable domain: DSGVTQTPKHLITATGQRVTLRCSPRSGDLSVYWYQQSLDQGLQFLIQYYNGEERAKGNILERFSAQQFPDLHSELNLSSLELGDSALYFCASSVGVHYEQYFGPGTRLTVT.

V usage is TRBV9 and J usage is TRBJ2-3; D is ambiguous. V was cut by 0 bases and J by 2 bases, with 10 bases left in between. CDR3 length equals 15 residues. Per the germline V gene, CDR1 is SGDLS and CDR2 is YYNGEE. The CDR3 DNA is TGTGCCAGCAGCGTAGCGGGTTCGTTCACAGATACGCAGTATTTT. This gives the protein CASSVAGSFTDTQYF.

This clone has only a few counts. The V call is TRBV6-5, the J call TRBJ2-6; D may be TRBD1 (5 bases). The germline V gene has CDR1 MNHEY and CDR2 SVGAGI. V gave up 4 bases and J gave up 6 bases, with 13 bases separating them. The CDR3 spans 15 residues. CDR3 sequence reads: CASSFRPREANVLTF. The CDR3 nucleotides are TGTGCCAGCAGTTTCCGCCCCAGGGAGGCCAACGTCCTGACTTTC.

The CDR3 sequence is CASSPPQGDIYGYTF. The CDR3 bases are TGTGCCAGCAGCCCCCCACAGGGGGATATCTATGGCTACACCTTC. The rearrangement uses TRBV6-5 and TRBJ1-2; 8 positions match TRBD1. The trim removed 6 bases at V and 4 bases at J, leaving 10 bases unmatched. Germline values: CDR1 MNHEY, CDR2 SVGAGI. The CDR3 runs 15 residues.

This chain connects TRBV5-4 to TRBJ2-1; 10 bases line up with TRBD1. V lost 4 bases, J lost 4 bases, and 5 bases stayed unmatched. The CDR3 contains 15 residues. The germline CDR1 and CDR2 sequences are SGHNT and YYREEE (reference sequence). This CDR3 reads CASSTGQGEYNEQFF. The CDR3 DNA follows: TGTGCCAGCAGCACCGGACAGGGGGAGTACAATGAGCAGTTCTTC.

The chain recombines TRBV2 with TRBJ2-1; D ambiguous. This CDR3 is 14 amino acids long. Germline V CDR1 and CDR2: SNHLY, FYNNEI. V lost 5 bases, J lost 6 bases, and 14 bases lay in between. This CDR3 reads CASSTARRGNEQFF. CDR3 nucleotides: TGTGCCAGCAGTACGGCTAGGAGAGGCAATGAGCAGTTCTTC.

The chain joins TRBV14 to TRBJ1-2; maybe TRBD1 (6 bases). This CDR3 region has 15 residues. Trimming took 4 bases from V and 2 from J, leaving 14 bases between them. Germline V lookup: CDR1 SGHDN, CDR2 FVKESK. The CDR3 reads CASSPGGGRNYGYTF. The CDR3 DNA follows: TGTGCCAGCAGCCCGGGGGGCGGGAGGAACTATGGCTACACCTTC.

V gene TRBV28 combines with J gene TRBJ1-2; 10 nucleotides agree with TRBD1. This CDR3 has 16 amino acids. From germline, CDR1 is MDHEN and CDR2 SYDVKM. V gave up 6 bases and J gave up 7 bases; unmatched junction bases: 14. In DNA, the CDR3 is TGTGCCAGCAGCCCAGCTGGCCGGGACAGGGGTGCTGGCTACACCTTC. Protein sequence: CASSPAGRDRGAGYTF.

The chain links TRBV5-1 to TRBJ1-6; 8 bases are a match to TRBD1. Germline V lookup: CDR1 SGHRS, CDR2 YFSETQ. Trimming at V came to 1 base and at J to 10 bases, leaving 4 bases not matched to a gene. The CDR3 consists of 14 residues. The CDR3 loop is CASSLTGDRSPLHF. The DNA of the CDR3 is TGCGCCAGCAGCTTGACAGGGGACAGGTCACCCCTCCACTTT. The variable domain in full, completed from reference TRBV5-1 and TRBJ1-6, reads KAGVTQTPRYLIKTRGQQVTLSCSPISGHRSVSWYQQTPGQGLQFLFEYFSETQRNKGNFPGRFSGRQFSNSRSEMNVSTLELGDSALYLCASSLTGDRSPLHFGNGTRLTVT.